These T cell receptor beta chains were read from a single sample in a study of T cells after somatic rescue of genetic block. The method was immunoSEQ multiplex PCR; TCRdb's version includes in-frame clones alone and lacks a portion of them. The table shows about 72,000 clones, with approximately 91% occurring only once. The sequenced material came from peripheral blood mononuclear cells (PBMCs). The origin of the receptors is a man in his thirties or forties. Both conserved end residues are part of each CDR3.

V gene	J gene	CDR3 protein
TRBV13	TRBJ1-2	CASSLGGLRAHGYTF
TRBV18	TRBJ2-3	CASSPPMHPDTQYF
TRBV11-3	TRBJ2-2	CASSPFGGSRAGELFF
TRBV27	TRBJ1-1	CASSFGVSTEAFF
TRBV15	TRBJ1-4	CATSRDRGYEKLFF
TRBV6-5	TRBJ2-1	CASTPQGGNEQFF
TRBV9	TRBJ2-3	CASSGLGAGLDTQYF
TRBV28	TRBJ2-1	CASIMSPSEQFF
TRBV30	TRBJ2-5	CAWRTSAETQYF
TRBV10-3	TRBJ2-1	CAITMDGYGGNEQFF
TRBV12-5	TRBJ1-6	CASGLGLTQGLGNSPLHF
TRBV15	TRBJ2-7	CATSRGLAGAYEQYF
TRBV7-2	TRBJ1-1	CASSETGYTEAFF
TRBV5-1	TRBJ1-2	CASSSTGTGDGYTF
TRBV28	TRBJ1-2	CASRKPKQGSNYGYTF
TRBV6-1	TRBJ1-2	CASSESLGGGNYGYTF
TRBV5-5	TRBJ2-1	CASSWGREGRNEQFF
TRBV27	TRBJ1-4	CASSYLGSSNEKLFF
TRBV11-2	TRBJ2-7	CASSSGQGFSYEQYF
TRBV4-2	TRBJ1-3	CASSPVASGNTIYF
TRBV30	TRBJ1-5	CAWSLVGGGNQPQHF
TRBV5-5	TRBJ1-1	CASSFLGPGTEAFF
TRBV6-6	TRBJ2-1	CASSYLLGGILDEQFF
TRBV23-1	TRBJ2-7	CASCGLAYEQYF
TRBV28	TRBJ2-3	CASRRPGNTDTQYF
TRBV4-3	TRBJ1-4	CASSQRRGGRSEKLFF
TRBV7-6	TRBJ1-1	CASSLEGMDTEAFF
TRBV27	TRBJ2-3	CASSWRSTDTQYF
TRBV28	TRBJ1-1	CASSYRVDTEAFF
TRBV18	TRBJ2-2	CASSPVYTGELFF
TRBV5-1	TRBJ1-2	CASSPKDRNTYGYTF